The next 10 T cell receptor beta chains were all read from a single sample in a study of shared T cell receptors in the human thymus. TCRdb's copy holds only in-frame clones and misses some; the assay was immunoSEQ multiplex PCR. The data contain about 660,000 clones, about 87% of them singletons. Another study also made use of these data, one on human thymus T cells.

Sequenced: thymocytes. All receptors derive from a boy under three years old with a congenital heart defect.

The chain joins TRBV5-5 to TRBJ2-7; 7 bases are a match to TRBD2. With V trimmed by 1 base and J by 7 bases, 17 bases remained unmatched. The CDR3 is made up of 17 amino acids. Per germline, CDR1 SGHKS and CDR2 YYEKEE (reference sequence). As DNA, the CDR3 is TGTGCCAGCAGCTTGAAAGGGGTCGCTCGCGGGAGCTTGGAGCAGTACTTC. It yields the protein CASSLKGVARGSLEQYF.

V and J are TRBV27 and TRBJ1-4, with 11 bases identical to TRBD1. Germline CDR1 and CDR2: MNHEY and SMNVEV (reference sequence). CDR3 length: 15 amino acids. V lost 5 bases and J lost 8; bases outside the gene matches: 7. This CDR3 is CASSRTGGLKEKLFF. The CDR3 DNA follows: TGTGCCAGCAGTCGGACAGGGGGCCTGAAGGAAAAACTGTTTTTT.

The rearrangement joins TRBV5-6 to TRBJ2-1; TRBD2 might be the D (6 bases). CDR1 SGHDT and CDR2 YYEEEE come from the germline V gene. The CDR3 consists of 14 residues. V was shortened by 1 base and J by 5 bases, with 10 bases between the two germline ends. The CDR3 region has the DNA TGTGCCAGCAGCTTGAACGCGGGAAACAATGAGCAGTTCTTC. Translating gives CASSLNAGNNEQFF.

The chain uses TRBV18 and TRBJ1-3; maybe TRBD1 (5 bases). The germline V and J ends were trimmed by 8 bases and 3 bases, with 17 bases remaining between them. Germline CDR1 KGHSH, CDR2 LQKENI. This CDR3 is built from 15 residues. CDR3 sequence: CASLPQGPIGNTIYF. The CDR3, as DNA: TGTGCCAGCCTACCTCAGGGTCCCATTGGAAACACCATATATTTT.

V and J are TRBV14 and TRBJ1-2, with D maybe TRBD1 (6 bases). From germline, CDR1 is SGHDN and CDR2 FVKESK. The length of the CDR3 is 14 residues. Trimming shortened V by 5 bases and J by 2 bases, and 12 bases separated the two germline ends. This CDR3 reads CASSWGPLNYGYTF. The CDR3 region has the DNA TGTGCCAGCAGCTGGGGGCCCCTCAACTATGGCTACACCTTC.

The chain has TRBV30 and TRBJ2-7, with D possibly TRBD2 on 5 matching bases. CDR3 length: 18 residues. The V gene lost 0 bases and the J gene lost 0 bases, with 21 bases spanning the gap. Germline V gene data show CDR1 as GTSNPN and CDR2 as SVGIG (reference sequence). For the CDR3, the DNA is TGTGCCTGGAGTGTTCTACCTTTCGGGATGCGGAGCTCCTACGAGCAGTACTTC. Its protein product is CAWSVLPFGMRSSYEQYF.

The chain joins TRBV18 to TRBJ1-3; 7 bases align to TRBD1. V trimming: 3 bases; J trimming: 2 bases; junction bases outside the gene matches: 10. The CDR3 sequence is 17 residues long. Looked up from germline, CDR1 is KGHSH and CDR2 is LQKENI. CDR3 protein: CASSPLGGPPTGNTIYF. The CDR3 DNA sequence: TGTGCCAGCTCACCTCTAGGGGGCCCGCCAACTGGAAACACCATATATTTT.

This chain links TRBV28 with TRBJ1-1; D possibly corresponds to TRBD1 (5 bases). Per the germline V gene, CDR1 is MDHEN and CDR2 is SYDVKM. CDR3 length: 16 residues. Trimming left V 6 bases short and J 3 bases short, with 20 bases between. In DNA form, the CDR3 reads TGTGCCAGCAGACCCCCCGGGGGAGAGGCAGACACTGAAGCTTTCTTT. It is translated as CASRPPGGEADTEAFF. Using reference TRBV28 and TRBJ1-1 for the parts outside the CDR3, the full variable domain is DVKVTQSSRYLVKRTGEKVFLECVQDMDHENMFWYRQDPGLGLRLIYFSYDVKMKEKGDIPEGYSVSREKKERFSLILESASTNQTSMYLCASRPPGGEADTEAFFGQGTRLTVV.

V and J are TRBV5-1 and TRBJ1-1, with D perhaps matching TRBD1 (6 bases). Trimming shortened V by 3 bases and J by 1 base, and 13 bases separated the two germline ends. From germline, CDR1 is SGHRS and CDR2 YFSETQ. This CDR3 contains 15 residues. CDR3 in DNA: TGCGCCAGCAGCTGGGCGGGGGCAGGGAACACTGAAGCTTTCTTT. It encodes CASSWAGAGNTEAFF.

The chain is built from TRBV29-1 and TRBJ2-3; tentatively, D is TRBD2 (6 bases). Germline loops: CDR1 SQVTM, CDR2 ANQGSEA. Deletions cut 4 bases from V and 4 bases from J, with 21 bases between. The CDR3 runs to 16 residues. The CDR3 region has the DNA TGCAGCGTTGGTCTGTGGCGGCGTCGGGAGTCAGATACGCAGTATTTT. It yields the protein CSVGLWRRRESDTQYF.